This entry concerns a single T cell receptor (beta chain). Trimming shortened V by 4 bases and J by 3 bases, and 22 bases separated the two germline ends. The CDR3 is 18 amino acids. Germline V gene data show CDR1 as MNHNS and CDR2 as SASEGT. The data originate from a study of control samples from healthy donors and cancer patients. Repertoires were generated with immunoSEQ multiplex PCR, while TCRdb's copy carries only in-frame clones and drops some. Here the sample spans about 28,000 clones, approximately 87% being singletons. What was sequenced was PBMCs. This receptor was obtained from a woman in her 40s with lung cancer. V and J are TRBV6-1 and TRBJ1-5, with D maybe TRBD1 (6 bases). CDR3 sequence reads: CASSVLPPDSYVNQPQHF. DNA of the CDR3: TGTGCCAGCAGTGTTCTCCCACCGGACAGCTATGTCAATCAGCCCCAGCATTTT.